This T cell receptor beta chain stems from a study of T cells in Graves' hyperthyroidism and ophthalmopathy. This clonotype was detected ten times or more. The antigen is not known. RNA transcripts served as the template for amplifying TCR beta CDR3 regions. A set of HTBI primers served as the primers for a first-round RT-PCR of the TCR CDR3. TCRdb reanalysed the multiplex PCR reads using MiXCR and keeps one entry per CDR3 protein. The sample contains 300,000 to 450,000 distinct CDR3 sequences, roughly 14% of which appear only once. Study results and caveats: In the analysis, a 13 V-J model separated ophthalmopathy from stable hyperthyroidism. Most clonotypes that expanded in the thyroid above 0.001 also showed up in blood.

Deletions cut 3 bases from V and 2 bases from J, with 8 bases between. Per germline, CDR1 MDHEN and CDR2 SYDVKM. The CDR3 loop spans 14 amino acids. Diagnosis rested on symptoms, serum thyroxine and TRAb, thyroid ultrasound, and orbital computed tomography. When hyperthyroidism was first diagnosed, the blood sample was taken, preceding any ophthalmopathy symptoms. Material for sequencing was blood. The V and J genes are TRBV28 and TRBJ2-4; no reliable D call. The sequence derives from a woman under 30 with Graves' hyperthyroidism that later progressed to Graves' ophthalmopathy. The CDR3 spells CASSFWLTKNIQYF. The CDR3 DNA follows: TGTGCCAGCAGTTTTTGGTTAACCAAAAACATTCAGTACTTC. The entire variable domain, with the rest obtained from reference TRBV28 and TRBJ2-4, is as follows: DVKVTQSSRYLVKRTGEKVFLECVQDMDHENMFWYRQDPGLGLRLIYFSYDVKMKEKGDIPEGYSVSREKKERFSLILESASTNQTSMYLCASSFWLTKNIQYFGAGTRLSVL.